This T cell receptor beta chain was captured by sequencing in a study of blood T cell repertoires in COVID-19. Overall study: Spain, Italy and the United States supplied samples that represented acute and convalescent COVID-19. PBMCs, B-cell-depleted T cells, or T cells were the source of the cDNA or gDNA that made up the material.

Original methodology: Reference gene primer amplification gave estimated nucleated cell counts. Only in-frame clones appear in the TCRdb table, and some are missing; sequencing was by immunoSEQ multiplex PCR. The DNA gave D and trimming, while V, J and clone size come from that table. The data show about 280,000 clones, roughly 90% seen once. Germline V lookup: CDR1 SGHDN, CDR2 FVKESK. Trimming removed 0 bases at V and 2 bases at J, with 13 bases between. The CDR3 is made up of 17 amino acids. The sequence derives from a man aged 40-55 years with acute or convalescent COVID-19. This chain links TRBV14 with TRBJ2-2; D is perhaps TRBD2 (5 bases). Material: peripheral blood. This CDR3 is CASSQEGRIFNTGELFF. The CDR3 coding sequence is TGTGCCAGCAGCCAAGAAGGGAGAATATTCAACACCGGGGAGCTGTTTTTT.